Relative to its sample, the clone carrying this T cell receptor (beta chain) is medium-sized. Antigen unknown. Rearranged V-D-J TRB sequences were amplified with a mixed TRB-A/B primer pool. TCRdb used MiXCR to reprocess the multiplex PCR reads, holding one entry per CDR3 protein. The data contain around 10,000 distinct CDR3 sequences, approximately 29% of them singletons. This sample is drawn from a study of T cell repertoires in aging, cancer and after chemotherapy. For the study at large: Healthy donor repertoires were recorded over several months to years and showed clear clonal overlap. About 10 million TCR reads made up the full dataset.

Points from the study as a whole: Age-matched healthy donors had significantly more diverse, less clonal blood TCR repertoires than untreated cancer patients.

The template was genomic DNA from peripheral blood, not RNA. The V and J ends lost 0 bases and 4 bases respectively, with 12 bases between them. Germline values: CDR1 GTSNPN, CDR2 SVGIG (reference sequence). The CDR3 spans 14 residues. The chain uses TRBV30 and TRBJ2-5, with unresolved D. The TCR was taken from a human donor in good health. The donor label of this sample is uncertain. The sequenced sample consisted of blood. The CDR3 sequence: CAWSVGKSRETQYF. The CDR3 region has the DNA TGTGCCTGGAGTGTTGGGAAAAGCCGAGAGACCCAGTACTTC.